This TCR beta chain was identified during a study of T cell changes during pregnancy in multiple sclerosis. The table came from immunoSEQ multiplex PCR; TCRdb's copy has only in-frame clones and leaves some out. This table holds roughly 99,000 clones, approximately 90% found once. Trimming cost V 7 bases and J 4 bases; bases outside gene matches: 7. Per the germline V gene, CDR1 is SNHLY and CDR2 is FYNNEI. This CDR3 spans 13 amino acids. The rearrangement uses TRBV2 and TRBJ2-7; 7 bases agree with TRBD1. This clonotype was obtained from a female donor in good health, enrolled as a control in a pregnancy study. Sample: peripheral blood, taken after pregnancy. CDR3 region: CASIRDRMYEQYF. CDR3 nucleotide sequence: TGTGCCAGCATCCGGGACAGAATGTACGAGCAGTACTTC.